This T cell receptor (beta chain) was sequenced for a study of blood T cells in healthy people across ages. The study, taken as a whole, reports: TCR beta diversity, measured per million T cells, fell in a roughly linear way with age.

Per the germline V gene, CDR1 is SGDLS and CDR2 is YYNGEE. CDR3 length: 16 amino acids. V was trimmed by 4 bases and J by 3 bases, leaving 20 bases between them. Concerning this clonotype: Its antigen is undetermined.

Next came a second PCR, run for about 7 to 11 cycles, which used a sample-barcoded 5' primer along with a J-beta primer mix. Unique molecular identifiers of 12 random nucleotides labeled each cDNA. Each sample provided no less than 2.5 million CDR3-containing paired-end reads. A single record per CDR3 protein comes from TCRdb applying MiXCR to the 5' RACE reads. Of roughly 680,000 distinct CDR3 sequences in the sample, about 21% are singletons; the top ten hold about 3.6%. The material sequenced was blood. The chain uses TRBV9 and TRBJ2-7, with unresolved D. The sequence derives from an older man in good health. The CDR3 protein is CASSQEISNPRYEQYF. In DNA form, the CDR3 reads TGTGCCAGCAGCCAAGAGATTTCTAACCCTCGCTACGAGCAGTACTTC. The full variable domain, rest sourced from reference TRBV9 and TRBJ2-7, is DSGVTQTPKHLITATGQRVTLRCSPRSGDLSVYWYQQSLDQGLQFLIQYYNGEERAKGNILERFSAQQFPDLHSELNLSSLELGDSALYFCASSQEISNPRYEQYFGPGTRLTVT.